Sequencing of this T cell receptor delta chain was carried out in a study of gamma-delta T cells after stem cell transplantation. CDR3 size: 18 residues. Germline V gives CDR1 GEAIGNYY, CDR2 EKD. TCRdb fed the RT-PCR reads to CATT. In the table there are 1,500 to 2,000 delta-chain clones, about 4.6% of which are singletons. Concerning this clone itself: Mismatch with germline at one junction end may stem from a read error.

The chain employs TRDV2 and TRDJ1, with a tentative D call TRDD3 (6 bases). The J gene was missing in TCRdb and was found by matching the end of the DNA to germline. The TCR was taken from a human donor. It is not recorded whose cells these are; they may come from a transplant donor. Sequencing was done on a sample of gamma-delta T cells. The CDR3 nucleotides read TGTGCCTATGACACCGGCGCTGGGGTAACTCATCTGGACGATAAACTCATCTTT. This encodes CAYDTGAGVTHLDDKLIF.